This TCR beta chain comes out of a study of blood T cell repertoires in COVID-19. This clone showed up just once. Per the authors' pipeline: Reference gene primer amplification gave nucleated cell count estimates. Measured with immunoSEQ multiplex PCR; TCRdb has only the in-frame clones, and not every one. The D gene and trimming were derived from the DNA, and the V and J assignments and clone size from that table. Of roughly 150,000 clones listed, 75% to 90% were seen once; the top ten hold roughly 14%. CDR1 and CDR2 (germline): GTSNPN, SVGIG (reference sequence). The length of the CDR3 is 15 residues. The trim removed 1 base at V and 3 bases at J, leaving 6 bases unmatched.

This TCR was recovered from a woman between 40 and 50 years old with acute or convalescent COVID-19. The sequenced sample consisted of peripheral blood. This chain connects TRBV30 to TRBJ2-7; TRBD1 aligns across 10 bases. The CDR3 DNA reads TGTGCCTGGAGTGCTGGGACAGGGGCCCTCTACGAGCAGTACTTC. Its protein product is CAWSAGTGALYEQYF.